Shown below are 19 T cell receptor beta chains from a single sample sequenced in a study of blood T cell repertoires in COVID-19. The protocol was immunoSEQ multiplex PCR, while the TCRdb copy is restricted to in-frame clones and leaves out a portion. The repertoire consists of a few hundred thousand clones, with approximately 90% occurring once and the leading ten covering less than 2%. Sequenced sample: PBMCs or T cells enriched from blood (not recorded which). The receptors here all came from a woman in her forties who had recovered from COVID-19.

This rearrangement joins TRBV6-5 to TRBJ1-2; D is unresolved. The CDR3 has 13 residues. CDR1 MNHEY and CDR2 SVGAGI come from the germline V gene. Trimming stripped 5 bases from V and 1 base from J, with 8 bases between. CDR3 region: CASSLTRNYGYTF. DNA for the CDR3: TGTGCCAGCAGTCTCACTCGTAACTATGGCTACACCTTC.

This clone was seen only once. This chain uses TRBV29-1 with TRBJ1-3; tentatively, D is TRBD1 (5 bases). Per germline, CDR1 SQVTM and CDR2 ANQGSEA. Trimming removed 4 bases from V and 2 bases from J, with 9 bases in between. The CDR3 totals 13 residues. CDR3 in DNA: TGCAGCGTTGCCTCAGGGCCTGGAAACACCATATATTTT. It translates to CSVASGPGNTIYF.

This clone was seen a single time. V and J are TRBV3-1 (or the pseudogene TRBV3-2) and TRBJ2-1; TRBD2 matches at 10 bases. Germline-derived CDR1 and CDR2 are LGHDT and YNNKEL (reference sequence). This CDR3 spans 19 amino acids. After removal of 4 bases from V and 0 bases from J, the junction contained 12 bases not matched to a gene. CDR3 nucleotides: TGTGCCAGCAGCCCACGGACTAGCGGAACATTGAGCTCCTACAATGAGCAGTTCTTC. It is translated as CASSPRTSGTLSSYNEQFF.

The chain uses TRBV6-6 and TRBJ2-7, with 9 nucleotides matching TRBD1. Germline-derived CDR1 and CDR2 are MNHNY and SVGAGI (reference sequence). V shed 5 bases, J shed 12 bases, and the junction held 11 bases outside the gene matches. The CDR3 has 13 amino acids. CDR3 in DNA: TGTGCCAGCAGTACCGACAGGGGGGGCCGATGGTACTTC. Its protein is CASSTDRGGRWYF.

The chain joins TRBV6-2 or TRBV6-3 to TRBJ2-3, with D maybe TRBD2 (5 bases). The CDR3 totals 14 residues. Trimming left V 6 bases short and J 6 bases short, with 16 bases between. The V gene's germline CDR1 is MNHEY and CDR2 SVGEGT. The CDR3 DNA reads as TGTGCCAGCAGCACACCTTTCCCGGGGGATACGCAGTATTTT. Protein product: CASSTPFPGDTQYF.

This chain connects TRBV11-2 to TRBJ2-3, with 8 nucleotides matching TRBD1. The CDR3 has 13 amino acids. V gave up 5 bases and J gave up 4 bases; unmatched junction bases: 2. Germline CDR1 SGHAT, CDR2 FQNNGV. CDR3 in DNA: TGTGCCAGCAGCATGACAGGGGCAGATACGCAGTATTTT. It is translated as CASSMTGADTQYF.

The rearrangement joins TRBV5-4 to TRBJ1-2; D possibly corresponds to TRBD1 (6 bases). The V and J ends lost 4 bases and 3 bases respectively, with 7 bases between them. Germline assignment: CDR1 SGHNT and CDR2 YYREEE (reference sequence). There are 12 residues in the CDR3. The CDR3 is CASSGGHYGYTF. In DNA form, the CDR3 reads TGTGCCAGCAGCGGGGGCCACTATGGCTACACCTTC.

The J gene is TRBJ1-1, the V gene TRBV24-1, with 11 bases identical to TRBD1. In germline, CDR1 is KGHDR, CDR2 SFDVKD. Unmatched junction bases numbered 15, after V lost 7 bases and J lost 3 bases. There are 18 residues in the CDR3. The CDR3 sequence: CATSPEFRDRGFDTEAFF. The CDR3 coding sequence is TGTGCCACCAGCCCGGAATTTAGGGACAGGGGGTTTGACACTGAAGCTTTCTTT.

The V gene is TRBV11-3, the J gene TRBJ1-1; 9 bases line up with TRBD1. The CDR3 is 17 residues long. CDR1 is SGHNT and CDR2 is YENEEA in the germline V gene. Losses at the gene ends were 0 bases for V and 3 bases for J; bases not matched to a gene: 8. The CDR3 bases are TGTGCCAGCAGCTTAGAGACAGGGGGTCGATTGGACACTGAAGCTTTCTTT. Its protein is CASSLETGGRLDTEAFF.

The chain joins TRBV7-9 to TRBJ1-2; D uncertain. In germline, CDR1 is SEHNR, CDR2 FQNEAQ (reference sequence). V shed 5 bases and J shed 7 bases, with 14 bases lying between them. This CDR3 comprises 13 residues. CDR3 in DNA: TGTGCCAGCAGCCCACTCGGAGTTGGTGGCTACACCTTC. Residues: CASSPLGVGGYTF.

The gene calls are TRBV7-9 and TRBJ1-6; TRBD1 matches 7 bases. V lost 3 bases and J lost 9; bases outside the gene matches: 5. CDR1 is SEHNR and CDR2 is FQNEAQ in the germline V gene (reference sequence). The CDR3 has 14 amino acids. CDR3 in DNA: TGTGCCAGCAGCTTCGGAGGGGGCGGTTCACCCCTCCACTTT. Translation gives CASSFGGGGSPLHF.

Comment on this clone: Just one base apart from a much larger clone, this may be a read error. The chain combines TRBV11-2 with TRBJ1-1; no clear D gene. This CDR3 is 13 amino acids long. Germline CDR1 reads SGHAT; CDR2 reads FQNNGV. Trimming took off 1 base at V and 0 bases at J, with 3 bases between the two ends. CDR3 in amino acids: CASSLAVNTEAFF. As DNA, the CDR3 is TGTGCCAGCAGCTTAGCGGTGAACACTGAAGCTTTCTTT.

The chain joins TRBV5-8 to TRBJ1-2, with D unresolved. Trimming cost V 1 base and J 3 bases, with 19 bases left between them. CDR1 and CDR2 from the germline V gene are SGHTS and YDEGEE. The CDR3 is made up of 17 amino acids. CDR3: CASSLWALISQDYGYTF. The DNA for the CDR3 is TGTGCCAGCAGCTTGTGGGCCCTGATATCCCAGGACTATGGCTACACCTTC.

The chain recombines TRBV27 with TRBJ2-7, with 10 bases lining up with TRBD2. V was clipped by 6 bases and J by 0 bases; unmatched bases: 5. The CDR3 has 15 residues. CDR1 and CDR2 (germline): MNHEY, SMNVEV (reference sequence). The CDR3 DNA reads TGTGCCAGCAGACGGACTAGCGGAGACTCCTACGAGCAGTACTTC. This codes for CASRRTSGDSYEQYF.

The V gene is TRBV7-9, the J gene TRBJ1-1; no firm D call. V was cut by 1 base and J by 1 base, with 16 bases left in between. The CDR3 length is 17 residues. CDR1 is SEHNR and CDR2 is FQNEAQ in the germline V gene (reference sequence). The CDR3 nucleotides are TGTGCCAGCAGCTTAGGTATATTGGGAGGAAAGAACACTGAAGCTTTCTTT. Translated: CASSLGILGGKNTEAFF. The whole variable domain, filled in from reference TRBV7-9 and TRBJ1-1, reads DTGVSQNPRHKITKRGQNVTFRCDPISEHNRLYWYRQTLGQGPEFLTYFQNEAQLEKSRLLSDRFSAERPKGSFSTLEIQRTEQGDSAMYLCASSLGILGGKNTEAFFGQGTRLTVV.

The chain combines TRBV4-3 with TRBJ1-3, with 9 bases matching TRBD1. Germline CDR1 is LGHNA and CDR2 is YSLEER. V lost 5 bases and J lost 0; bases outside the gene matches: 5. This CDR3 has 16 residues. The CDR3 DNA reads TGCGCCAGCAGCAAAGGGACAGGGAGCTCTGGAAACACCATATATTTT. Its protein is CASSKGTGSSGNTIYF.

The chain links TRBV27 to TRBJ2-7, with 10 bases that match TRBD1. J was trimmed by 4 bases and V by 5 bases; bases with no gene match: 11. Germline V gene sequence: CDR1 MNHEY, CDR2 SMNVEV (reference sequence). This CDR3 is built from 16 residues. CDR3 sequence: CASSPSIRDRGYEQYF. The CDR3, as DNA: TGTGCCAGCAGTCCGTCTATCCGGGACAGGGGTTACGAGCAGTACTTC.

About this clone: One end of the junction fails to match germline, which may point to a read error. This rearrangement joins TRBV24-1 to TRBJ1-1; no reliable D call. CDR1 is KGHDR, CDR2 SFDVKD, per germline. This CDR3 has 13 amino acids. In DNA form, the CDR3 reads TGTGCCACCCGTGACTTCCGGTCCACTGAAGCTTTCTTT. Translating it yields CATRDFRSTEAFF.

The chain carries TRBV19 and TRBJ1-1; tentative D call: TRBD1 (6 bases). CDR3 size: 14 residues. V shed 5 bases and J shed 6 bases, with 16 bases lying between them. Germline lookup yields CDR1 LNHDA and CDR2 SQIVND (reference sequence). The CDR3 region has the DNA TGTGCCAGTAGTCTGTTGACAGGCCCTTCTGAAGCTTTCTTT. Translation: CASSLLTGPSEAFF.